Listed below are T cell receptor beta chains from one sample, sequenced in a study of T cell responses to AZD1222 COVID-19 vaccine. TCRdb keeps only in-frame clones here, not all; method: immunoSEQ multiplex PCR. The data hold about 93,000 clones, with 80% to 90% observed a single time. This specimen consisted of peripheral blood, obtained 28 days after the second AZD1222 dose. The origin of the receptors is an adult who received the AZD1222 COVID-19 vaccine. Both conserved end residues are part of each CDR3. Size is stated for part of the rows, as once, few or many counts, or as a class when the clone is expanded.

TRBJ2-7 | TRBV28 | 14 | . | CASSPPSGVYEQYF
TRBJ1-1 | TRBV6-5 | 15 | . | CASSPMGGGRTEAFF
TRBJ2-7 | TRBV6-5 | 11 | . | CASSLGGEQYF
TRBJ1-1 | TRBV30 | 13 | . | CAWRIQGDTEAFF
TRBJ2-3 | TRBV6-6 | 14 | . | CAIQTSGGTDTQYF
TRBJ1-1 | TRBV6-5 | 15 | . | CASRFQGVAGTEAFF
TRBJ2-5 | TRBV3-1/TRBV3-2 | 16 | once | CASSQARQGGLETQYF
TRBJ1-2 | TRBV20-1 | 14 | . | CSASGRGGSEGYTF
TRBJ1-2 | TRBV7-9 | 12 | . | CASSRINYGYTF
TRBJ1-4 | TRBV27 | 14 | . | CASSPSLSGEKLFF
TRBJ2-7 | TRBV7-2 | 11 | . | CASSLHFEQYF
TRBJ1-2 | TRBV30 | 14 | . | CAWRRWQGANGYTF
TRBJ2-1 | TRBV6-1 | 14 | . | CASSDEGGYNEQFF
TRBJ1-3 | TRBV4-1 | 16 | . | CASSQGMTGGADTIYF
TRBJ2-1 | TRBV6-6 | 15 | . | CASSPRRDSYNEQFF
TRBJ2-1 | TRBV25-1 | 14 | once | CASSPGQGAGEQFF
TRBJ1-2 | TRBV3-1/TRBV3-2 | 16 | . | CASRRTDFEGVSGYTF
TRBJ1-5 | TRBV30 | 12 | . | CAWNRGNQPQHF
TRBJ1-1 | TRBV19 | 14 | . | CAISPRGGVTEAFF
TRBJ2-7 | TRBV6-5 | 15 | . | CASSFTSGGSYEQYF
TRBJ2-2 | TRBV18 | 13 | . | CASSPTGTGELFF
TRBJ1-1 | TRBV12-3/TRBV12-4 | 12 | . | CASSQGPTEAFF
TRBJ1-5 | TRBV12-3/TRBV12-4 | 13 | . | CASSFIGAQPQHF
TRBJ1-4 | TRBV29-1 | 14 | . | CSVDPTGEGEKLFF
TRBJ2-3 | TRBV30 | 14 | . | CAWSTQGGTDTQYF
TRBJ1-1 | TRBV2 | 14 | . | CARWELTGGTEAFF
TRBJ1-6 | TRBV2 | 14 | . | CASSRGQGNSPLHF
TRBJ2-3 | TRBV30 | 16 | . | CAWSATPGQGTDTQYF
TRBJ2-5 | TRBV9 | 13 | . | CASSVTGQETQYF
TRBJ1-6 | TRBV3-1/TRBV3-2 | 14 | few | CASSQRLRGSPLHF
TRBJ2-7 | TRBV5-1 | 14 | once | CASSPGPASYEQYF
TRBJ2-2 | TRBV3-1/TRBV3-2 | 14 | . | CASSQGLVPGELFF
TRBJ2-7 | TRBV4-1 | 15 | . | CASSQDRGLSYEQYF
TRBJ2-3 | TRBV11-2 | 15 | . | CASSAPLGLTDTQYF
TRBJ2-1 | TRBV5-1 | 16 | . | CASNHREGQGDNEQFF
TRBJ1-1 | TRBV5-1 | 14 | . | CASSFGQASGGAFF
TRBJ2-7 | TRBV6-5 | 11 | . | CASSFDYEQYF
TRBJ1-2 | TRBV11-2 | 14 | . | CASSLMARTYGYTF
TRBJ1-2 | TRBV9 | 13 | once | CASSVVGFGGYTF
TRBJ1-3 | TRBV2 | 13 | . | CASTGTFGNTIYF
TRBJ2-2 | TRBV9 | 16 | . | CASSPLGGPNTGELFF
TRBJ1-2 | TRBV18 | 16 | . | CASSPPNRITNYGYTF
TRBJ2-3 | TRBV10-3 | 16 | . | CAIDTSGRLITDTQYF
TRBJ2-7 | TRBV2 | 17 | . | CASSEAWAGSNPYEQYF
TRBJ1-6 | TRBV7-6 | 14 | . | CASSLGGGDSPLHF